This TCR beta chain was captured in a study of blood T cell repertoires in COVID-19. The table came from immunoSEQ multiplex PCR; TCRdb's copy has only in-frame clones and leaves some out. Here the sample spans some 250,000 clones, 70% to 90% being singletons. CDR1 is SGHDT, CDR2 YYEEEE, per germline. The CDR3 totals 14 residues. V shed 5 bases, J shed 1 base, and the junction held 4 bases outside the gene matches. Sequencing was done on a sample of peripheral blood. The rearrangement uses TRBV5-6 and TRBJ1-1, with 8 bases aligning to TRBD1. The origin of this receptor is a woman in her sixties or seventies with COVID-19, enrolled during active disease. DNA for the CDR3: TGTGCCAGCAGAGAGACAGGGGCGAACACTGAAGCTTTCTTT. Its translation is CASRETGANTEAFF.